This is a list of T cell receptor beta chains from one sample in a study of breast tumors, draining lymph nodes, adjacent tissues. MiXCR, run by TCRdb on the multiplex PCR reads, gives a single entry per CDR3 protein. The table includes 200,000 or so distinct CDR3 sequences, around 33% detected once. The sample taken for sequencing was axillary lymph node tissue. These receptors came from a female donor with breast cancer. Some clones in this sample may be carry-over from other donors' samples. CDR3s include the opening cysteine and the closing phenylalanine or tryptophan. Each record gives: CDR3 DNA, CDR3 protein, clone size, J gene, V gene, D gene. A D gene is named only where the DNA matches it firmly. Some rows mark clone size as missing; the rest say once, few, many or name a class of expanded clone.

CDR3 DNA: TGCGCCAGCAGCCAACAAGTGTCCGGGGGAGGACTAGCGGGAGGGTACCAAGAGACCCAGTACTTC
CDR3 protein: CASSQQVSGGGLAGGYQETQYF
clone size: many
J gene: TRBJ2-5
V gene: TRBV4-3
D gene: TRBD2

CDR3 DNA: TGCGCCAGCAGTGGGGATCGACTCGAGCAGTACTTC
CDR3 protein: CASSGDRLEQYF
clone size: many
J gene: TRBJ2-7
V gene: TRBV5-1
D gene: -

CDR3 DNA: TGTGCCAGCAGTGAAGAAGGCCTTGGAAGCACCATATATTTT
CDR3 protein: CASSEEGLGSTIYF
clone size: -
J gene: TRBJ1-3
V gene: TRBV2
D gene: -

CDR3 DNA: TGTGCCAGCAGTGGGTCGGACAGGGTTGAAAAACTGTTTTTT
CDR3 protein: CASSGSDRVEKLFF
clone size: many
J gene: TRBJ1-4
V gene: TRBV2
D gene: TRBD1

CDR3 DNA: TGCAGCGCCGACGGGACAGGGTATCTCGATGAGCAGTTCTTC
CDR3 protein: CSADGTGYLDEQFF
clone size: many
J gene: TRBJ2-1
V gene: TRBV29-1
D gene: TRBD1

CDR3 DNA: TGTGCCAGTAGTTTACTCGACAGGGCTGCCGAGCAGTACTTC
CDR3 protein: CASSLLDRAAEQYF
clone size: -
J gene: TRBJ2-7
V gene: TRBV19
D gene: TRBD1

CDR3 DNA: TGCGCCAGCAGCTTGGTTCCTAATTCTAACTATGGCTACACCTTC
CDR3 protein: CASSLVPNSNYGYTF
clone size: many
J gene: TRBJ1-2
V gene: TRBV5-1
D gene: -

CDR3 DNA: TGTGCCAGCAGCCAGGACAGGGGGCTGGATGAGCAGTTCTTC
CDR3 protein: CASSQDRGLDEQFF
clone size: many
J gene: TRBJ2-1
V gene: TRBV4-2
D gene: TRBD1

CDR3 DNA: TGCGCCAGCGGCCCTGGGGGGGGACAAGAGACCCAGTGCTTC
CDR3 protein: CASGPGGGQETQCF
clone size: -
J gene: TRBJ2-5
V gene: TRBV5-1
D gene: -

CDR3 DNA: TGCAGTGCTACCCTCTCGACTAGCGGGAGTAAACCACAGTTCTTC
CDR3 protein: CSATLSTSGSKPQFF
clone size: many
J gene: TRBJ2-1
V gene: TRBV20-1
D gene: TRBD2

CDR3 DNA: TGTGCCAGCAGACCACTAGCGGGGCCGGGAGAGACCCAGTACTTC
CDR3 protein: CASRPLAGPGETQYF
clone size: -
J gene: TRBJ2-5
V gene: TRBV4-2
D gene: TRBD2

CDR3 DNA: TGCGCCAGCAGCTTGGTCAGGGGGCTCATGGAGGAGCAGTTCTTC
CDR3 protein: CASSLVRGLMEEQFF
clone size: many
J gene: TRBJ2-1
V gene: TRBV5-1
D gene: TRBD1

CDR3 DNA: TGCAGTGCTAGTTACACAGGGACAGGGCGGGAGCAGTACTTC
CDR3 protein: CSASYTGTGREQYF
clone size: -
J gene: TRBJ2-7
V gene: TRBV20-1
D gene: TRBD1

CDR3 DNA: TGTGCCAGCATGTGGCGACTAGCGGGGGGTAGTAATGAGCAGTTCTTC
CDR3 protein: CASMWRLAGGSNEQFF
clone size: -
J gene: TRBJ2-1
V gene: TRBV2
D gene: TRBD2

CDR3 DNA: TGCGCCAGCAGCCAAGAACCTCTAACAGACGGTGGTAGGGGAGTAAGCACAGATACGCAGTATTTT
CDR3 protein: CASSQEPLTDGGRGVSTDTQYF
clone size: many
J gene: TRBJ2-3
V gene: TRBV4-1
D gene: -

CDR3 DNA: TGTGCCAGCTCACCACAACCAGGAAGCACAGATACGCAGTATTTT
CDR3 protein: CASSPQPGSTDTQYF
clone size: few
J gene: TRBJ2-3
V gene: TRBV18
D gene: -

CDR3 DNA: TGTGCCAGCAGCTCCCGAAAGGGAGGCAATCAGCCCCAGCATTTT
CDR3 protein: CASSSRKGGNQPQHF
clone size: many
J gene: TRBJ1-5
V gene: TRBV7-8
D gene: -

CDR3 DNA: TGTGCCAGCAGCCGGACAGGGGCCTATGGCTACACCTTC
CDR3 protein: CASSRTGAYGYTF
clone size: -
J gene: TRBJ1-2
V gene: TRBV7-2
D gene: TRBD1

CDR3 DNA: TGTGCCAGTAGTCCCTCGGGACAGGGGACCGGAAACACCATATATTTT
CDR3 protein: CASSPSGQGTGNTIYF
clone size: many
J gene: TRBJ1-3
V gene: TRBV19
D gene: TRBD1

CDR3 DNA: TGTGCCAGCTCCCCTCTTTCGGGGAACTATGGCTACACCTTC
CDR3 protein: CASSPLSGNYGYTF
clone size: few
J gene: TRBJ1-2
V gene: TRBV18
D gene: -

CDR3 DNA: TGCAGTGCTAGAGCGGGGACTAGTGATGGTGAGCAGTTCTTC
CDR3 protein: CSARAGTSDGEQFF
clone size: many
J gene: TRBJ2-1
V gene: TRBV20-1
D gene: TRBD2

CDR3 DNA: TGTGCCAGCTCCTCAGGGGCTAATGAAAAACTGTTTTTT
CDR3 protein: CASSSGANEKLFF
clone size: many
J gene: TRBJ1-4
V gene: TRBV28
D gene: -

CDR3 DNA: TGTGCCAGCACAAGGGACAGCGACTATGGCTACACCTTC
CDR3 protein: CASTRDSDYGYTF
clone size: many
J gene: TRBJ1-2
V gene: TRBV6-5
D gene: TRBD1

CDR3 DNA: TGCGCCAGCAGCACCAGCGGGGGGGCCAGGACTAATGAGCAGTTCTTC
CDR3 protein: CASSTSGGARTNEQFF
clone size: many
J gene: TRBJ2-1
V gene: TRBV5-1
D gene: TRBD2

CDR3 DNA: TGTGCCTGGAGTTACAGTGAGCAGTTCTTC
CDR3 protein: CAWSYSEQFF
clone size: many
J gene: TRBJ2-1
V gene: TRBV30
D gene: -

CDR3 DNA: TGTGCCAGCAGTTACGGCTACAATGAGCAGTTCTTC
CDR3 protein: CASSYGYNEQFF
clone size: many
J gene: TRBJ2-1
V gene: TRBV6-5
D gene: -

CDR3 DNA: TGTGCCAGCAGTGCTAGGGGGCGGGAAGGTTGGAATGAGCAGTTCTTC
CDR3 protein: CASSARGREGWNEQFF
clone size: -
J gene: TRBJ2-1
V gene: TRBV25-1
D gene: -

CDR3 DNA: TGTGCCAGCAGCTCCGTTGGGGGCGTGGGTGACTATGGCTACACCTTC
CDR3 protein: CASSSVGGVGDYGYTF
clone size: many
J gene: TRBJ1-2
V gene: TRBV5-4
D gene: -

CDR3 DNA: TGTGCCAGCAGTATCAGGGGGCTAGGATACGAGCAGTACTTC
CDR3 protein: CASSIRGLGYEQYF
clone size: -
J gene: TRBJ2-7
V gene: TRBV6-1
D gene: TRBD1

CDR3 DNA: TGCGCCAGCAGCTACGGGGGGGCCAATGAGCAGTTCTTC
CDR3 protein: CASSYGGANEQFF
clone size: many
J gene: TRBJ2-1
V gene: TRBV5-1
D gene: TRBD2

CDR3 DNA: TGTGCCCGTTCTTGGGGGGAGATAGGACCCCTCTCCTACGAGCAGTACTTC
CDR3 protein: CARSWGEIGPLSYEQYF
clone size: -
J gene: TRBJ2-7
V gene: TRBV3-2
D gene: -

CDR3 DNA: TGTGCCAGCAGCTCCTTGTCGGGCTCCTACAATGAGCAGTTCTTC
CDR3 protein: CASSSLSGSYNEQFF
clone size: many
J gene: TRBJ2-1
V gene: TRBV11-2
D gene: -

CDR3 DNA: TGTGCCAGCAGTCCGGACAGGGATAAGAGGGGGGAAAAACTGTTTTTT
CDR3 protein: CASSPDRDKRGEKLFF
clone size: -
J gene: TRBJ1-4
V gene: TRBV6-5
D gene: TRBD1

CDR3 DNA: TGTGCCAGCTCAGAACTAGCGGGAGAAGACGAGCAGTACTTC
CDR3 protein: CASSELAGEDEQYF
clone size: many
J gene: TRBJ2-7
V gene: TRBV18
D gene: TRBD2

CDR3 DNA: TGTGCCAGCAGCGGAGCCTCCTATGAGCAGTACTTC
CDR3 protein: CASSGASYEQYF
clone size: -
J gene: TRBJ2-4
V gene: TRBV2
D gene: -

CDR3 DNA: TGTGCCAGCAGCTTGGAGACAGGGTGGGATAATTCACCCCTCCACTTT
CDR3 protein: CASSLETGWDNSPLHF
clone size: -
J gene: TRBJ1-6
V gene: TRBV5-8
D gene: TRBD1

CDR3 DNA: TGTGCCAGCTCACCGGACAGGGCTGGTGGCTACACCTTC
CDR3 protein: CASSPDRAGGYTF
clone size: many
J gene: TRBJ1-2
V gene: TRBV18
D gene: TRBD1

CDR3 DNA: TGTGCCAGCAGTACGACTCGCCCCGGGGGGGCGGGAGAGGGGTTCTTC
CDR3 protein: CASSTTRPGGAGEGFF
clone size: -
J gene: TRBJ2-1
V gene: TRBV7-8
D gene: TRBD2

CDR3 DNA: TGTGCCAGCAGCGTAGGACAGCCCCAGCATTTT
CDR3 protein: CASSVGQPQHF
clone size: many
J gene: TRBJ1-5
V gene: TRBV9
D gene: -

CDR3 DNA: TGTGCCAGCAGTTACTCTGGGGGGCAAGAGGCTTTCTTT
CDR3 protein: CASSYSGGQEAFF
clone size: many
J gene: TRBJ1-1
V gene: TRBV6-6
D gene: -

CDR3 DNA: TGTGCCAGCAGTGAACAGGCAGGGCTATACAATGAGCAGTTCTTC
CDR3 protein: CASSEQAGLYNEQFF
clone size: many
J gene: TRBJ2-1
V gene: TRBV5-5
D gene: -

CDR3 DNA: TGTGCCAGCAGTTCCCGGTCCCGGGGCGGCTACACCTTC
CDR3 protein: CASSSRSRGGYTF
clone size: many
J gene: TRBJ1-2
V gene: TRBV28
D gene: -

CDR3 DNA: TGCACCAGCAGCTTCATTAGCGGGGAAACAGATACGCAGTATTTT
CDR3 protein: CTSSFISGETDTQYF
clone size: many
J gene: TRBJ2-3
V gene: TRBV5-1
D gene: TRBD2

CDR3 DNA: TGTGCCAGCAAGGACTTAGCTAGCACAGATACGCAGTATTTT
CDR3 protein: CASKDLASTDTQYF
clone size: many
J gene: TRBJ2-3
V gene: TRBV2
D gene: -

CDR3 DNA: TGTGCCAGCAGGTCGGGACAGGGAGGTGAAAAACTGTTTTTT
CDR3 protein: CASRSGQGGEKLFF
clone size: many
J gene: TRBJ1-4
V gene: TRBV7-2
D gene: TRBD1

CDR3 DNA: TGCGCCAGCAGCTTGTCGGGGCACTATGGCTACACCTTC
CDR3 protein: CASSLSGHYGYTF
clone size: -
J gene: TRBJ1-2
V gene: TRBV5-1
D gene: -

CDR3 DNA: TGCGCCAGCAGCGGGGCGGACACTCTCCGGGGTGAGCAGTTCTTC
CDR3 protein: CASSGADTLRGEQFF
clone size: many
J gene: TRBJ2-1
V gene: TRBV5-1
D gene: -

CDR3 DNA: TGCGCCAGCAGTGTGTTAGCGGGGGGATCCGGGGAGCTGTTTTTT
CDR3 protein: CASSVLAGGSGELFF
clone size: -
J gene: TRBJ2-2
V gene: TRBV10-1
D gene: TRBD2